These 18 T cell receptor beta chains were all obtained from the same sample, sequenced in a study of T cells in tuberculosis. This table comes from immunoSEQ multiplex PCR, and its TCRdb copy is limited to in-frame clones, with some not included. The sample consists of about 24,000 clones, nearly 97% of them appearing once. Sequencing was done on a sample of PBMCs. The receptor set was obtained from a donor between 10 and 29 years old with latent tuberculosis or without tuberculosis infection.

The gene calls are TRBV6-6 and TRBJ2-3; D remains ambiguous. V was cut by 2 bases and J by 0 bases, with 3 bases left in between. Looked up from germline, CDR1 is MNHNY and CDR2 is SVGAGI (reference sequence). The CDR3 spans 13 residues. The CDR3 protein is CASSYPSTDTQYF. As DNA, the CDR3 is TGTGCCAGCAGTTACCCGAGCACAGATACGCAGTATTTT.

J is TRBJ1-1 and V is TRBV27, with D unresolved. Germline V gene data show CDR1 as MNHEY and CDR2 as SMNVEV (reference sequence). This CDR3 region has 12 residues. Trimming cost V 8 bases and J 3 bases, with 10 bases left between them. CDR3 sequence: CASRGRDTEAFF. The CDR3 DNA reads TGTGCCAGCCGCGGGAGGGACACTGAAGCTTTCTTT.

The gene calls are TRBV5-3 and TRBJ1-1, with D possibly being TRBD1 (5 bases). TRBV5-3 is classed as an ORF, of uncertain function. The ends were cut back, 2 bases at V and 7 bases at J, with 21 bases in the middle. The CDR3 spans 16 residues. Here the CDR3 DNA reads TGTGCCAGAAGCTTTAGCAGCGTGACAGCACCCGATGAAGCTTTCTTT. It encodes CARSFSSVTAPDEAFF.

The chain has TRBV10-3 and TRBJ2-5, with D maybe TRBD1 (6 bases). Trimming took 0 bases from V and 3 from J, leaving 8 bases between them. The germline gives CDR1 ENHRY, CDR2 SYGVKD. CDR3 length equals 14 residues. For the CDR3, the DNA is TGTGCCATCAGTGAGTCACGGACAGAAGAGACCCAGTACTTC. Amino acid sequence: CAISESRTEETQYF.

This CDR3 reads CASSGRGATDTQYF. CDR3 sequence (DNA): TGTGCCAGTAGTGGGCGGGGGGCCACAGATACGCAGTATTTT. The chain is built from TRBV19 and TRBJ2-3; TRBD2 aligns across 8 bases. This CDR3 contains 14 residues. V lost 5 bases and J lost 2; bases outside the gene matches: 3. Looked up from germline, CDR1 is LNHDA and CDR2 is SQIVND (reference sequence). Full variable domain (outside the CDR3, taken from reference TRBV19 and TRBJ2-3): DGGITQSPKYLFRKEGQNVTLSCEQNLNHDAMYWYRQDPGQGLRLIYYSQIVNDFQKGDIAEGYSVSREKKESFPLTVTSAQKNPTAFYLCASSGRGATDTQYFGPGTRLTVL.

V and J are TRBV6-4 and TRBJ2-5; 10 nucleotides line up with TRBD2. Germline V CDR1 and CDR2: MRHNA, SNTAGT. The CDR3 is 15 residues long. V was clipped by 6 bases and J by 4 bases; unmatched bases: 8. The CDR3 DNA reads as TGTGCCAGCAGCCCGATAGCGGGGGGCCTAGAGACCCAGTACTTC. Its translation: CASSPIAGGLETQYF.

The chain carries TRBV30 and TRBJ2-3, with unresolved D. Germline loops: CDR1 GTSNPN, CDR2 SVGIG (reference sequence). CDR3 length: 11 amino acids. Trimming cost V 4 bases and J 5 bases, with 7 bases left between them. For the CDR3, the DNA is TGTGCCTGGACCAGAGGAGATACGCAGTATTTT. Residues: CAWTRGDTQYF.

The V gene is TRBV5-1, the J gene TRBJ1-1, with 8 bases fitting TRBD1. J lost 1 base, V lost 0 bases, and 5 bases had no gene match. The CDR3 has 16 amino acids. Germline V gives CDR1 SGHRS, CDR2 YFSETQ. DNA of the CDR3: TGCGCCAGCAGCTTGGCCCAGGGGGCTAGGAACACTGAAGCTTTCTTT. This translates into CASSLAQGARNTEAFF. Complete variable domain (other parts from reference TRBV5-1 and TRBJ1-1): KAGVTQTPRYLIKTRGQQVTLSCSPISGHRSVSWYQQTPGQGLQFLFEYFSETQRNKGNFPGRFSGRQFSNSRSEMNVSTLELGDSALYLCASSLAQGARNTEAFFGQGTRLTVV.

The chain uses TRBV4-1 and TRBJ1-6; TRBD1 might be the D (6 bases). Germline assignment: CDR1 MGHRA and CDR2 YSYEKL. CDR3 length: 13 residues. V was pared by 1 base and J by 10 bases, with 8 bases between. As DNA, the CDR3 is TGCGCCAGCAGCCAAGTAGGGGGATCACCCCTCCACTTT. Protein sequence: CASSQVGGSPLHF.

This clone was detected once. The rearrangement joins TRBV7-8 to TRBJ1-5, with a possible D match to TRBD1 (6 bases). V was shortened by 5 bases and J by 4 bases, with 15 bases between the two germline ends. Germline CDR1 and CDR2: SGHVS and FQNEAQ. This CDR3 contains 15 residues. The CDR3 here is CASSLRGTPNQPQHF. Written as DNA, the CDR3 is TGTGCCAGCAGCCTTAGGGGGACACCGAATCAGCCCCAGCATTTT.

The genes are TRBV7-3 and TRBJ2-1, with TRBD2 identical over 8 bases. The CDR3 is made up of 15 amino acids. Germline V gives CDR1 SGHTA, CDR2 FQGTGA. The V gene end was trimmed by 4 bases and the J gene end by 9 bases; junction bases not matched to a gene: 11. CDR3 coding DNA: TGTGCCAGCAGCTCTCCCGGGACTAGGGTCGGTGAGCAGTTCTTC. It encodes CASSSPGTRVGEQFF.

The chain links TRBV5-6 to TRBJ1-1; 8 nucleotides agree with TRBD1. Losses at the gene ends were 0 bases for V and 5 bases for J; bases not matched to a gene: 18. Per germline, CDR1 SGHDT and CDR2 YYEEEE. The length of the CDR3 is 19 residues. The CDR3 DNA sequence: TGTGCCAGCAGCTTGGGGCTGGACAGGGCCCCGTTACGGGGGACTGAAGCTTTCTTT. As protein: CASSLGLDRAPLRGTEAFF.

This rearrangement joins TRBV19 to TRBJ1-3; D is ambiguous. The length of the CDR3 is 15 residues. CDR1 LNHDA and CDR2 SQIVND come from the germline V gene (reference sequence). V lost 5 bases and J lost 0, with 11 bases in between. The CDR3 here is CASSLRVFSGNTIYF. In DNA, the CDR3 is TGTGCCAGTAGTCTCCGGGTCTTCTCTGGAAACACCATATATTTT.

The chain has TRBV5-6 and TRBJ2-5; 11 nucleotides line up with TRBD2. The junction had 7 bases not matched to a gene; V was cut back by 0 bases and J by 6 bases. The CDR3 covers 16 residues. Germline lookup yields CDR1 SGHDT and CDR2 YYEEEE. Here the CDR3 DNA reads TGTGCCAGCAGCTTGGATTTAGCGGGGGGGCTAAAGACCCAGTACTTC. Its translation is CASSLDLAGGLKTQYF.

The chain uses TRBV2 and TRBJ1-4; D is perhaps TRBD1 (6 bases). The V end lost 2 bases, the J end lost 2 bases, and 9 bases lay between the germline ends. This CDR3 is built from 15 residues. Germline loops: CDR1 SNHLY, CDR2 FYNNEI. This CDR3 reads CASSESTGTNEKLFF. The CDR3 region has the DNA TGTGCCAGCAGTGAAAGCACAGGGACTAATGAAAAACTGTTTTTT.

The chain is built from TRBV27 and TRBJ1-4; 10 nucleotides agree with TRBD1. The germline V gene has CDR1 MNHEY and CDR2 SMNVEV (reference sequence). Unmatched junction bases numbered 7, after V lost 7 bases and J lost 8 bases. The CDR3 length is 14 residues. CDR3 sequence reads: CASTSTGGREKLFF. The CDR3 DNA follows: TGTGCCAGCACCTCGACAGGGGGCAGAGAAAAACTGTTTTTT.

The chain combines TRBV6-6 with TRBJ1-1; 11 positions match TRBD1. Germline loops: CDR1 MNHNY, CDR2 SVGAGI (reference sequence). J lost 6 bases, V lost 2 bases, and 5 bases had no gene match. The CDR3 runs 15 residues. DNA for the CDR3: TGTGCCAGCAGTTACGGGGACAGGGGGACCCCTGAAGCTTTCTTT. As protein: CASSYGDRGTPEAFF.

The chain employs TRBV12-5 and TRBJ1-6, with D uncertain. The CDR3 runs to 13 residues. Trimming removed 2 bases at V and 10 bases at J, with 9 bases between. Looked up from germline, CDR1 is LGHNT and CDR2 is FRNRAP. The CDR3 here is CASGLLEASPLHF. CDR3 bases: TGTGCTAGTGGTTTGTTAGAGGCCTCACCCCTCCACTTT.